This T cell receptor (beta chain) was sequenced for a study of shared clonotypes between healthy human individuals. Study conclusions and caveats: Memory subsets had estimated richness that was generally smaller than that of naive subsets. The generation probabilities recorded for non-shared clonotypes fell below those of clonotypes shared by all four donors.

Points on this clone: Its antigen is not known.

Sequencing was performed with immunoSEQ multiplex PCR; in TCRdb, only in-frame clones are kept and a portion is missing. The sample yields over a million clones, 75% seen once. This CDR3 region has 13 residues. From germline, CDR1 is SGDLS and CDR2 YYNGEE. Trimming removed 4 bases at V and 3 bases at J, with 7 bases between. This clonotype was sampled from a man younger than 35 in good health. Sequencing used memory CD4+ T cells sorted from blood. The subset here: CD45RA-negative fraction. The gene calls are TRBV9 and TRBJ2-2; D not certain. The CDR3 DNA reads as TGTGCCAGCAGCCGTAGAGACACCGGGGAGCTGTTTTTT. Its translation is CASSRRDTGELFF.